This T cell receptor beta chain was captured by sequencing in a study of T cells in Graves' hyperthyroidism and ophthalmopathy (dated by TCRdb to 2018 to 2020). Regarding the study in general: Peripheral blood samples were taken at the time of initial diagnosis, prior to any treatment. An independent validation cohort of fewer than 20 hyperthyroidism patients and approximately 16 patients who later progressed to ophthalmopathy tested prospective prediction of ophthalmopathy. The 85 to 100 discovery patients were divided at random into training and test sets in a 7:3 ratio. TCR Vbeta CDR3 sequencing of 120 to 150 peripheral blood samples (around 45 ophthalmopathy, some 75 hyperthyroidism and around 17 progressor patients) is reported in the paper. Following sampling, methimazole starting at 30 mg daily was given to hyperthyroidism patients, and high-dose intravenous methylprednisolone was given to ophthalmopathy patients. In addition, the study compared T-cell repertoires in thyroid tissue and in blood from five to seven Graves' hyperthyroidism patients. To identify TCR V-J signatures that set the groups apart, the researchers used a discovery cohort of about a hundred patients, made up of approximately 43 with Graves' ophthalmopathy and 55 to 65 with stable Graves' hyperthyroidism.

Summary of the overall study and its limitations: In validation, the model predicted progression to ophthalmopathy a median of approximately 6.3 months before onset, with 70% to 71% sensitivity and just under 75% specificity. Blood samples also contained most of the expanded thyroid clonotypes (frequency above 0.001), which suggests that blood repertoires may reflect thyroid immune responses. No statistical method was used to set the sample size in advance, and investigators knew the group allocation. Ophthalmopathy was separated from stable hyperthyroidism by a 13 V-J signature model, with around 88% sensitivity and 81% to 82% specificity obtained in cross-validation and 80%/75% obtained in testing.

TCR beta CDR3 regions were amplified from RNA transcripts. The first round of RT-PCR for the TCR CDR3 was performed with the HTBI primer set and the Qiagen OneStep RT-PCR kit. The libraries were constructed in a second round of multiplex PCR and then size-selected and purified. Libraries were sequenced paired-end with 100 bp reads on an Illumina HiSeq2000. As for the original processing: SOAPnuke was used to process the raw data, throwing out any read that contained adapters or uncalled bases, had a mean Phred below 15, or lacked an exact constant-primer or identifier match. COPE v1.2.5 was used to merge the high-quality paired reads, and each unique nucleotide sequence was defined as a clonotype. MiTCR v1.1 was used to align the clonotypes against IMGT TRBV, TRBD and TRBJ reference segments. The analysis was restricted to V-J combinations with a frequency above 0.0001, which together covered 99% to 99.2% of the repertoires. The TCS score was defined as F50 (clonal expansion) divided by E x V (chaos), with BLOSUM62-based TCRdist calculated between CDR3 peptides within each V-J. Welch's t-statistics and random forest reduced several hundred V-J features to under 15, which were used in a naive Bayes classifier (R e1071). TCRdb reworked the public reads: Q25 trimming with fastp, MiXCR clone assembly, productive beta chains retained. Identical CDR3 proteins give one entry, which carries the most common genes and DNA. None of the V and J calls come from the authors' own analysis; TCRdb made them. In all, the sample holds under 350,000 distinct CDR3 sequences, and 15% to 20% of those were seen once. The top ten clonotypes cover approximately 49% of the sample.

Stable Graves' hyperthyroidism was defined as no progression to ophthalmopathy during 18 months of follow-up. Hyperthyroidism patients were newly diagnosed, with disease duration under 2 months, and aged 18 to 65 years. Patients with uncontrolled infections, other autoimmune diseases, pregnancy or lactation were excluded. Diagnoses were based on clinical symptoms, serum thyroxine and TRAb, thyroid ultrasound and orbital computed tomography. Ficoll-Paque density gradient centrifugation was used to isolate PBMCs from 8 to 10 ml of fresh peripheral blood. Total RNA was extracted using Trizol reagent, and RNA quality was assessed on an Agilent 2100 Bioanalyzer. V and J are trimmed by 4 bases and 4 bases, and the gene matches miss 9 bases of the junction. There are 17 amino acids in the CDR3, from cysteine to phenylalanine inclusive. The retained sequence is limited to the CDR3, 51 bases, with the frame set at the first base. The CDR1 and CDR2 encoded by the germline V gene are SGHRS and YFSETQ.

About this clonotype itself: What this receptor recognizes is not known. It has no much larger one-base neighbor in the sample; base qualities were not kept.

The sequence derives from a woman between 50 and 59 years old with Graves' hyperthyroidism. The sequencing sample was made of blood. Rearrangement joined TRBV5-1 to TRBJ2-2, and 11 junctional nucleotides match TRBD2. The CDR3 reads CASSAGIAGGRTGELFF. The nucleotide sequence reads TGCGCCAGCAGCGCGGGGATAGCGGGGGGGCGCACCGGGGAGCTGTTTTTT.